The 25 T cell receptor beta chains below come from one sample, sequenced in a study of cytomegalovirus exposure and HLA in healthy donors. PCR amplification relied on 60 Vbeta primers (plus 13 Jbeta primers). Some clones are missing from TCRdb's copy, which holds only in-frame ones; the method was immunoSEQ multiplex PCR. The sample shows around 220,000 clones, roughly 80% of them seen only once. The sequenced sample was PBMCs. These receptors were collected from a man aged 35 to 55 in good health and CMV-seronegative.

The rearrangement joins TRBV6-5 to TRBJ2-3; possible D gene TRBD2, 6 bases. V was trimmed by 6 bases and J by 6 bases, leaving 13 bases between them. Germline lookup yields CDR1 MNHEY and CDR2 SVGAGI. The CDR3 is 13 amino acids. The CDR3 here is CASSDYSGDTQYF. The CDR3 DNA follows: TGTGCCAGCAGCGATTACAGCGGGGATACGCAGTATTTT.

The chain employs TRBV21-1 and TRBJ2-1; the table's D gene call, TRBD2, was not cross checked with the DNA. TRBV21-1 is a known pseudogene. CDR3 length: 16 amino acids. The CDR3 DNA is TGTGCCAGCAGCCCTGGGAGGATTTGCTCCTACAATGAGCAGTTCTTC. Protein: CASSPGRICSYNEQFF.

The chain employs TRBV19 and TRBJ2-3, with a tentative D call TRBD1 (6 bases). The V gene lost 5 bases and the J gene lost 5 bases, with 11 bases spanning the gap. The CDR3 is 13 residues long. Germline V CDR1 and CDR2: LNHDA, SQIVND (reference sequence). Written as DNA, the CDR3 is TGTGCCAGTAGTCAATTAGGGGGAGATACGCAGTATTTT. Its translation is CASSQLGGDTQYF.

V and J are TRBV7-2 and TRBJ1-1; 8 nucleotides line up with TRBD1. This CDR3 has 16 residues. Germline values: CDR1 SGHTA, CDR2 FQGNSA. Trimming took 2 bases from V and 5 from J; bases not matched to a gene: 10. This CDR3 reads CASSLNYRGERTEAFF. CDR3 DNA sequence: TGTGCCAGCAGCTTAAACTACAGGGGGGAAAGGACTGAAGCTTTCTTT. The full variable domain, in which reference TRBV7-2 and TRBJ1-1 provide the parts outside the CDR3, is GAGVSQSPSNKVTEKGKDVELRCDPISGHTALYWYRQSLGQGLEFLIYFQGNSAPDKSGLPSDRFSAERTGGSVSTLTIQRTQQEDSAVYLCASSLNYRGERTEAFFGQGTRLTVV.

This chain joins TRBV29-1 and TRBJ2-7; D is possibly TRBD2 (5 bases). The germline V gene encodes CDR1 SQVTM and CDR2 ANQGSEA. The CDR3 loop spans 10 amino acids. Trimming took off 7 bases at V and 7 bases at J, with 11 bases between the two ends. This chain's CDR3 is CSAGDREQYF. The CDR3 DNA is TGCAGCGCCGGGGATAGGGAGCAGTACTTC.

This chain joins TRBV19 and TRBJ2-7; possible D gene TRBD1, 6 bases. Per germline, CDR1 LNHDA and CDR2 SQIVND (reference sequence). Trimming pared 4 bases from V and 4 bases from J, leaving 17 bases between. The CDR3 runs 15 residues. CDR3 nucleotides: TGTGCCAGTAGTAGCCGGGACACTGTATCTTACGAGCAGTACTTC. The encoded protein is CASSSRDTVSYEQYF.

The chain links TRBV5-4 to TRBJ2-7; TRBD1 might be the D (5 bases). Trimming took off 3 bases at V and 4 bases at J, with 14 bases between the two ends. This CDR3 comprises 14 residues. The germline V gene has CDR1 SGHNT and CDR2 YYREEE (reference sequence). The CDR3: CASSSQGSRYEQYF. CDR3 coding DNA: TGTGCCAGCAGCTCGCAGGGTTCCAGGTACGAGCAGTACTTC. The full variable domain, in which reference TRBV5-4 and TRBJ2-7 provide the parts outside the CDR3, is ETGVTQSPTHLIKTRGQQVTLRCSSQSGHNTVSWYQQALGQGPQFIFQYYREEENGRGNFPPRFSGLQFPNYSSELNVNALELDDSALYLCASSSQGSRYEQYFGPGTRLTVT.

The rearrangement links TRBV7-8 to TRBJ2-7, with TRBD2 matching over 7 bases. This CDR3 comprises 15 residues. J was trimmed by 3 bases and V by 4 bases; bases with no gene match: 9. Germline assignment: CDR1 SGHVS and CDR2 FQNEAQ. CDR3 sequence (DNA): TGTGCCAGCAGCTCTCCTCTCCGCGGGGGCTACGAGCAGTACTTC. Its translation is CASSSPLRGGYEQYF.

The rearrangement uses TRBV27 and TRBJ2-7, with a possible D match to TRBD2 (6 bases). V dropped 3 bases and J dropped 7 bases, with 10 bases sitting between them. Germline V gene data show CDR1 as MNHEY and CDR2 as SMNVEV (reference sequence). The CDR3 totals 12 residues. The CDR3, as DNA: TGTGCCAGCAGTTTCGGAGGGCGGGAGCAGTACTTC. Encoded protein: CASSFGGREQYF.

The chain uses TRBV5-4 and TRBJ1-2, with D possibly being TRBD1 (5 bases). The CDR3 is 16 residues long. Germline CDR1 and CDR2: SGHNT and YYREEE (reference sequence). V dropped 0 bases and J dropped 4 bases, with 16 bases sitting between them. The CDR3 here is CASSLEVREGTYGYTF. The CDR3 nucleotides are TGTGCCAGCAGCTTGGAGGTCAGGGAGGGGACCTATGGCTACACCTTC.

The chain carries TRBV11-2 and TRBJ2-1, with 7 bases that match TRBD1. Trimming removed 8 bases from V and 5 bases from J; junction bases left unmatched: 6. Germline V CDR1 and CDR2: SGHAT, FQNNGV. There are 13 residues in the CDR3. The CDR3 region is CASGDSNNNEQFF. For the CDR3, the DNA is TGTGCCAGCGGGGACAGCAACAACAATGAGCAGTTCTTC. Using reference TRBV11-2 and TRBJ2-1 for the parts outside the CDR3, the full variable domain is EAGVAQSPRYKIIEKRQSVAFWCNPISGHATLYWYQQILGQGPKLLIQFQNNGVVDDSQLPKDRFSAERLKGVDSTLKIQPAKLEDSAVYLCASGDSNNNEQFFGPGTRLTVL.

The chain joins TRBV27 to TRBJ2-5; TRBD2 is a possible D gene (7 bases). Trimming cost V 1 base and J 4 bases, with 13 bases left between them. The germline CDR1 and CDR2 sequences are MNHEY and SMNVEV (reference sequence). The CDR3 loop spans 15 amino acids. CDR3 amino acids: CASSLWGRGIETQYF. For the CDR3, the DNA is TGTGCCAGCAGTTTATGGGGGAGGGGGATAGAGACCCAGTACTTC.

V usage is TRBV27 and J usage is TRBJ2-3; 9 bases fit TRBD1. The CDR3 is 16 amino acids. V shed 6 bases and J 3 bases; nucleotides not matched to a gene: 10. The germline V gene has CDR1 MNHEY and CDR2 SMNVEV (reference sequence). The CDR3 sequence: CASRNSGTGSTDTQYF. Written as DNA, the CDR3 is TGTGCCAGCAGGAACTCCGGGACAGGGTCAACAGATACGCAGTATTTT.

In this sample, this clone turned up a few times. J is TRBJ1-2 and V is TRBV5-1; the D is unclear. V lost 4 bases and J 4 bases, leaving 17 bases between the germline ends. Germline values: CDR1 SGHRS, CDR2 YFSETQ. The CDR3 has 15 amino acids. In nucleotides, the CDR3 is TGCGCCAGCAGCCGGAAGCCAGGTGAGGGCTATGGCTACACCTTC. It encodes CASSRKPGEGYGYTF.

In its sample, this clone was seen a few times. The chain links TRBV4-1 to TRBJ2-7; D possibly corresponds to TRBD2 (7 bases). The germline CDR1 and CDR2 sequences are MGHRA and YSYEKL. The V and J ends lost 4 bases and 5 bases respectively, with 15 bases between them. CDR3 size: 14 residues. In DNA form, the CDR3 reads TGCGCCAGCAGCCGCCCTGGGGGGGGGCACGAGCAGTACTTC. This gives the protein CASSRPGGGHEQYF.

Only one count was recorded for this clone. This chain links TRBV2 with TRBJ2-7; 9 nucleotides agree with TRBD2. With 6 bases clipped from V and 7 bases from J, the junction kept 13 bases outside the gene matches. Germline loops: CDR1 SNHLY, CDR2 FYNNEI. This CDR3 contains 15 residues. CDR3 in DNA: TGTGCCAGCAGGAGGGCTAGCGGGGAGCCGGGGGAGCAGTACTTC. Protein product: CASRRASGEPGEQYF.

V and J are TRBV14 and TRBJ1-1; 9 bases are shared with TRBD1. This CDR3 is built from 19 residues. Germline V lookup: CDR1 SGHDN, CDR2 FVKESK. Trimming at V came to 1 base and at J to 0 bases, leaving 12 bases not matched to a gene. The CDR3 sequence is CASSQVLGPTGGMNTEAFF. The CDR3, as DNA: TGTGCCAGCAGCCAAGTGCTTGGCCCGACAGGGGGTATGAACACTGAAGCTTTCTTT.

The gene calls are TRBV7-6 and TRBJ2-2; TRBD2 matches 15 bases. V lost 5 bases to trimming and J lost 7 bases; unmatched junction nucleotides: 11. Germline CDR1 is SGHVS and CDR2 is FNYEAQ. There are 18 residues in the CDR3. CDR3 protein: CASSPTGLAGGLGGELFF. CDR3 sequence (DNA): TGTGCCAGCAGCCCAACCGGACTAGCGGGGGGGCTGGGCGGGGAGCTGTTTTTT.

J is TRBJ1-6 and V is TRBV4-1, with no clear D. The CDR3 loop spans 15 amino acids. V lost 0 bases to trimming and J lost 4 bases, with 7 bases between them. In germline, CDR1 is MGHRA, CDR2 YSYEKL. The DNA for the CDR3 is TGCGCCAGCAGCCAAGAACCGGGGTATAATTCACCCCTCCACTTT. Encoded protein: CASSQEPGYNSPLHF.

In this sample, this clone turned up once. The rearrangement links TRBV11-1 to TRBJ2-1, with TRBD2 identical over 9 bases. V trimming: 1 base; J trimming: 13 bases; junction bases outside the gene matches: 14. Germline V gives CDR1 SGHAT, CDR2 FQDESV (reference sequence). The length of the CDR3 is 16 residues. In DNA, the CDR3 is TGTGCCAGCAGCTTAGGGTATAGCGGGAGCCACACAGACCAGTTCTTC. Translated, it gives CASSLGYSGSHTDQFF.

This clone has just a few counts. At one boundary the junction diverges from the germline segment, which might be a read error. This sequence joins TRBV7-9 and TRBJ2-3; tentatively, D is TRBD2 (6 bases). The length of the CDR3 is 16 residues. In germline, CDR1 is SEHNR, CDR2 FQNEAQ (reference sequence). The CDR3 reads CSSSNEGEEFADTQYF. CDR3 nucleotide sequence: TGTTCCAGCAGCAATGAAGGGGAGGAGTTCGCAGATACGCAGTATTTT.

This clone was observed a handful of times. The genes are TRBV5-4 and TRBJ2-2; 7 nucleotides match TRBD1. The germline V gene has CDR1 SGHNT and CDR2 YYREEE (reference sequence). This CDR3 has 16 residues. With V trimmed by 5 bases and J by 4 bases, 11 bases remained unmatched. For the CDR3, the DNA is TGTGCCAGCAGACCCGGGACAGCCGCCGGCACCGGGGAGCTGTTTTTT. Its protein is CASRPGTAAGTGELFF.

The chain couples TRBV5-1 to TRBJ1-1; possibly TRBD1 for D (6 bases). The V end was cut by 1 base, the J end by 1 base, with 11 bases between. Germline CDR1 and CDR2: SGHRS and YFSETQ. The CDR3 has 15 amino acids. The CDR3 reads CASSLQGTKNTEAFF. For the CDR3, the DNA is TGCGCCAGCAGCTTGCAGGGGACAAAGAACACTGAAGCTTTCTTT.

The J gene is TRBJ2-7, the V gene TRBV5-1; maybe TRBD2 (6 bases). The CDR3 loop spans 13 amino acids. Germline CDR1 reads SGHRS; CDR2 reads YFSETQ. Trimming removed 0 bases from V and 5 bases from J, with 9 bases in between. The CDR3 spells CASSLVGGNEQYF. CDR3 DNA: TGCGCCAGCAGCTTGGTAGGAGGGAACGAGCAGTACTTC.

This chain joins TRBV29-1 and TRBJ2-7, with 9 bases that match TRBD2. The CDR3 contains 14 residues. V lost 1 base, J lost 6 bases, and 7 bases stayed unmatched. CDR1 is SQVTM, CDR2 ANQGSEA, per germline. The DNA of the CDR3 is TGCAGCGTTGAAGGGGTAGCGGGAGAACCCGAGCAGTACTTC. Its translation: CSVEGVAGEPEQYF.